In its sample, the clone carrying this TCR beta chain was seen a few times. Germline lookup yields CDR1 SNHLY and CDR2 FYNNEI. This CDR3 is built from 15 residues. V lost 6 bases, J lost 0 bases, and 4 bases stayed unmatched. The data stem from a study of shared clonotypes between healthy human individuals. Study overall: CD8 memory received one plate per donor, CD8 naive two, CD4 memory three and CD4 naive three.

Sequencing was performed with immunoSEQ multiplex PCR; in TCRdb, only in-frame clones are kept and a portion is missing. The sample comprises more than 900,000 clones, approximately 78% of which are singletons, and roughly 0.55% rests with the top ten. The TCR was taken from a man between 18 and 29 years old in good health. Some clones in this sample may be carry-over from other donors' samples. Source material: memory CD4+ T cells from PBMCs. The subset is: CD45RA-negative fraction. The chain links TRBV2 to TRBJ1-3, with 8 bases identical to TRBD1. The CDR3 DNA reads TGTGCCAGCAGCCGGGGACAGGTCTCTGGAAACACCATATATTTT. This translates into CASSRGQVSGNTIYF.